The 21 T cell receptor beta chains in this list originate from one sample, sequenced in a study of cytomegalovirus exposure and HLA in healthy donors. Use of 60 Vbeta and 13 Jbeta primers characterized the PCR. Repertoires were generated with immunoSEQ multiplex PCR, while TCRdb's copy carries only in-frame clones and drops some. The sample includes 100,000 to 150,000 clones, approximately 80% seen only once; the top ten take about 1.8%. The sample was PBMCs. The receptors originated from a man aged 18 to 29 in good health and CMV-seronegative.

This sequence joins TRBV6-1 and TRBJ2-5; TRBD1 aligns across 9 bases. The germline gives CDR1 MNHNS, CDR2 SASEGT. The CDR3 has 13 residues. V lost 6 bases to trimming and J lost 5 bases; unmatched junction nucleotides: 4. Written as DNA, the CDR3 is TGTGCCAGCAGGATCGGACAGGGGGAGACCCAGTACTTC. Its protein is CASRIGQGETQYF.

The chain employs TRBV11-2 and TRBJ2-1; 9 bases match TRBD1. This CDR3 has 16 residues. Germline CDR1 SGHAT, CDR2 FQNNGV. Trimming cost V 5 bases and J 1 base; bases outside gene matches: 6. CDR3 bases: TGTGCCAGCAGCACTAGGACAGGGGCTTCCTACAATGAGCAGTTCTTC. As protein: CASSTRTGASYNEQFF.

In its sample, this clone was seen once. The V gene is TRBV18, the J gene TRBJ2-7; possibly TRBD2 for D (7 bases). CDR1 and CDR2 (germline): KGHSH, LQKENI. The length of the CDR3 is 15 residues. The ends were cut back, 6 bases at V and 7 bases at J, with 22 bases in the middle. CDR3 region: CASSPSVGGLQEQYF. In DNA, the CDR3 is TGTGCCAGCTCGCCGAGTGTGGGGGGGCTTCAGGAGCAGTACTTC.

The chain has TRBV9 and TRBJ2-1; 9 bases are a match to TRBD2. CDR1 is SGDLS and CDR2 is YYNGEE in the germline V gene. The CDR3 sequence is 15 residues long. J was trimmed by 2 bases and V by 6 bases; bases with no gene match: 6. The DNA for the CDR3 is TGTGCCAGCACGGGGAGCGGGGGGACCTACAATGAGCAGTTCTTC. Translation: CASTGSGGTYNEQFF.

This clone was observed a handful of times. The same CDR3 can be traced to other DNA sequences in this sample. This chain links TRBV7-9 with TRBJ1-1, with 8 nucleotides matching TRBD1. CDR3 size: 14 residues. The junction had 3 bases not matched to a gene; V was cut back by 5 bases and J by 1 base. The germline gives CDR1 SEHNR, CDR2 FQNEAQ (reference sequence). The CDR3 bases are TGTGCCAGCAGCCCCGGACAGGGGAACACTGAAGCTTTCTTT. Its translation: CASSPGQGNTEAFF.

The chain employs TRBV9 and TRBJ1-3; D possibly corresponds to TRBD1 (6 bases). This CDR3 spans 17 amino acids. V lost 4 bases, J lost 0 bases, and 17 bases lay in between. The germline gives CDR1 SGDLS, CDR2 YYNGEE. In DNA form, the CDR3 reads TGTGCCAGCAGCCTTATTGGACAGTCTAGCTCTGGAAACACCATATATTTT. Its translation is CASSLIGQSSSGNTIYF.

J is TRBJ1-2 and V is TRBV4-2, with D possibly being TRBD1 (5 bases). The CDR3 sequence is 13 residues long. Germline V gene sequence: CDR1 LGHNA, CDR2 YNFKEQ. Between the trimmed V and J ends, which lost 2 bases and 6 bases, there was a span of 10 bases. The CDR3 loop is CASSQSLGDGYTF. The CDR3 region has the DNA TGTGCCAGCAGCCAAAGCCTAGGGGATGGCTACACCTTC.

This clone was detected only a few times. This rearrangement joins TRBV5-1 to TRBJ2-1; 9 bases line up with TRBD2. Germline values: CDR1 SGHRS, CDR2 YFSETQ. The CDR3 is made up of 15 amino acids. The V gene end was trimmed by 3 bases and the J gene end by 9 bases; junction bases not matched to a gene: 10. CDR3 protein: CASSYPSGATLEQFF. The CDR3 DNA reads as TGCGCCAGCAGCTACCCTAGCGGGGCTACACTTGAGCAGTTCTTC.

The CDR3 spells CASSSASGGIPLYEQYF. The CDR3 region has the DNA TGCGCCAGCAGCTCAGCTAGCGGGGGAATCCCCCTGTACGAGCAGTACTTC. This sequence joins TRBV5-1 and TRBJ2-7; 10 bases match TRBD2. V was clipped by 3 bases and J by 4 bases; unmatched bases: 13. Looked up from germline, CDR1 is SGHRS and CDR2 is YFSETQ. This CDR3 has 17 residues.

This clone was detected a few times. In nucleotides, the CDR3 is TGTGCCAGCAGCTCCGACAGTTACACTGAAGCTTTCTTT. Translating it yields CASSSDSYTEAFF. The V gene is TRBV7-6, the J gene TRBJ1-1; D perhaps matches TRBD1 (5 bases). Trimming removed 4 bases at V and 3 bases at J, with 9 bases between. Per the germline V gene, CDR1 is SGHVS and CDR2 is FNYEAQ. The CDR3 contains 13 residues.

The chain uses TRBV9 and TRBJ1-4, with TRBD1 as a possible D gene (6 bases). The V and J ends lost 0 bases and 7 bases respectively, with 10 bases between them. The germline gives CDR1 SGDLS, CDR2 YYNGEE. This CDR3 comprises 14 residues. The CDR3 is CASSVGRGGEKLFF. CDR3 DNA sequence: TGTGCCAGCAGCGTAGGAAGGGGGGGTGAAAAACTGTTTTTT.

The CDR3 here is CASSNRPQEGKLFF. The CDR3 coding sequence is TGTGCCAGTAGTAACCGACCTCAGGAGGGAAAACTGTTTTTT. The chain has TRBV19 and TRBJ1-4; no clear D gene. The V gene lost 4 bases and the J gene lost 10 bases, with 16 bases spanning the gap. The CDR3 spans 14 residues. The germline V gene has CDR1 LNHDA and CDR2 SQIVND (reference sequence). Based on the CDR3 plus reference TRBV19 and TRBJ1-4, the full variable domain is DGGITQSPKYLFRKEGQNVTLSCEQNLNHDAMYWYRQDPGQGLRLIYYSQIVNDFQKGDIAEGYSVSREKKESFPLTVTSAQKNPTAFYLCASSNRPQEGKLFFGSGTQLSVL.

V is TRBV7-2 and J is TRBJ1-3, with TRBD1 identical over 9 bases. The germline gives CDR1 SGHTA, CDR2 FQGNSA. The CDR3 consists of 16 residues. V trimming: 4 bases; J trimming: 5 bases; junction bases outside the gene matches: 9. This chain's CDR3 is CASSSPGTGFRNTIYF. The CDR3 bases are TGTGCCAGCAGCTCCCCCGGGACAGGGTTCCGAAACACCATATATTTT.

The chain links TRBV7-8 to TRBJ2-1, with TRBD2 as a possible D gene (7 bases). The CDR3 length is 15 residues. Trimming took 5 bases from V and 6 from J, leaving 17 bases between them. CDR1 and CDR2 from the germline V gene are SGHVS and FQNEAQ. The CDR3 region is CASSPDRGGPNEQFF. CDR3 in DNA: TGTGCCAGCAGCCCCGATAGGGGGGGGCCCAATGAGCAGTTCTTC. Supplemented by reference TRBV7-8 and TRBJ2-1, the full variable domain reads GAGVSQSPRYKVAKRGQDVALRCDPISGHVSLFWYQQALGQGPEFLTYFQNEAQLDKSGLPSDRFFAERPEGSVSTLKIQRTQQEDSAVYLCASSPDRGGPNEQFFGPGTRLTVL.

This clone has only one observation. The chain recombines TRBV2 with TRBJ2-3; D might be TRBD1 (5 bases). CDR1 is SNHLY, CDR2 FYNNEI, per germline. V gave up 3 bases and J gave up 6 bases, with 16 bases separating them. The CDR3 spans 15 residues. In nucleotides, the CDR3 is TGTGCCAGCAGTGAGGGGCAGAACCCACAGGATACGCAGTATTTT. Protein product: CASSEGQNPQDTQYF.

The chain is built from TRBV27 and TRBJ2-5, with D possibly TRBD1 on 6 matching bases. The V gene lost 5 bases and the J gene lost 1 base, with 8 bases spanning the gap. The CDR3 is made up of 13 amino acids. Germline loops: CDR1 MNHEY, CDR2 SMNVEV (reference sequence). This CDR3 reads CASSLQGQETQYF. The CDR3 nucleotides are TGTGCCAGCAGTCTACAGGGCCAAGAGACCCAGTACTTC.

The chain couples TRBV7-3 to TRBJ2-7, with 9 bases aligning to TRBD1. The CDR3 runs 13 residues. J was trimmed by 7 bases and V by 5 bases; bases with no gene match: 6. From germline, CDR1 is SGHTA and CDR2 FQGTGA. CDR3 protein: CASSRQQGAEQYF. The CDR3 DNA follows: TGTGCCAGCAGCCGTCAACAGGGGGCTGAGCAGTACTTC.

The rearrangement joins TRBV6-5 to TRBJ1-5, with D unclear. Trimming stripped 6 bases from V and 1 base from J, with 13 bases between. Germline-derived CDR1 and CDR2 are MNHEY and SVGAGI. The CDR3 consists of 15 residues. The CDR3 is CASSRTSGSNQPQHF. CDR3 sequence (DNA): TGTGCCAGCAGCCGGACTTCGGGGAGCAATCAGCCCCAGCATTTT.

The chain uses TRBV7-2 and TRBJ2-7; D is perhaps TRBD2 (6 bases). The V end lost 3 bases, the J end lost 7 bases, and 13 bases lay between the germline ends. Germline V gene sequence: CDR1 SGHTA, CDR2 FQGNSA. This CDR3 spans 13 amino acids. In DNA form, the CDR3 reads TGTGCCAGCAGCTTCGCGGGGCTAAGAGAGCAGTACTTC. Residues: CASSFAGLREQYF.

The gene calls are TRBV6-5 and TRBJ1-1, with D possibly being TRBD1 (6 bases). Germline V gene data show CDR1 as MNHEY and CDR2 as SVGAGI. The CDR3 runs 14 residues. Deletions cut 4 bases from V and 2 bases from J, with 11 bases between. CDR3 DNA sequence: TGTGCCAGCAGTTCCTACAGGGTTAACACTGAAGCTTTCTTT. Translating it yields CASSSYRVNTEAFF.

This chain joins TRBV12-5 and TRBJ2-1; tentative D call: TRBD2 (6 bases). V dropped 4 bases and J dropped 10 bases, with 17 bases sitting between them. This CDR3 contains 14 residues. In germline, CDR1 is LGHNT, CDR2 FRNRAP. The CDR3 protein is CASGWGDSEGEQFF. CDR3 nucleotide sequence: TGTGCTAGTGGTTGGGGGGACTCTGAGGGGGAGCAGTTCTTC.